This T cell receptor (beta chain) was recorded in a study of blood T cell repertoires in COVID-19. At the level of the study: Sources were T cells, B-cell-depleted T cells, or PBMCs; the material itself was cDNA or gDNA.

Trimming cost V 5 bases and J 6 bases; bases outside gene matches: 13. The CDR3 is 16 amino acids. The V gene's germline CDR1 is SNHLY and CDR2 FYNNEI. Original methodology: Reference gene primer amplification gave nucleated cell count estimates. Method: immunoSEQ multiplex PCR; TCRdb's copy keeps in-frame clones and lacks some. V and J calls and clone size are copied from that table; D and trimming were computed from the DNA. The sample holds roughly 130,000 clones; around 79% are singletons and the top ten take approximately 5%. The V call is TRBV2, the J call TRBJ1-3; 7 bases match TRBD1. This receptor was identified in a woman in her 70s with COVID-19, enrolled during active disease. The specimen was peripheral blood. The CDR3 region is CASSSPGTVTSNTIYF. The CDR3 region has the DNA TGTGCCAGCAGTTCTCCTGGGACAGTTACTTCAAACACCATATATTTT.